The rows below give T cell receptor beta chains drawn from one sample of a study of OX40 agonist ivuxolimab in advanced cancers. Profiling relied on immunoSEQ multiplex PCR, and the TCRdb table lists in-frame clones only, not all of them. The sample contains some 70,000 clones, 83% of which appear only once. The sample consisted of CD4+ or CD8+ T cells sorted from blood, taken in a trial of the OX40 agonist ivuxolimab. Source of these receptors: an adult with an advanced solid tumor such as melanoma, head and neck, liver or kidney cancer. CDR3s include the opening cysteine and the closing phenylalanine or tryptophan. The D gene is left open where the match is weak. Clone size is given for some rows only: seen once, a few or many times, or a class if the clone is expanded.

>few|TRBJ1-4|TRBV7-8|TRBD1
TGTGCCAGCAGCCCCGAGGGGGCGTACATTAATGAAAAACTGTTTTTT
CASSPEGAYINEKLFF
>-|TRBJ2-1|TRBV19|TRBD2
TGTGCCAGTAGGAGGACTAGCGGGGGGGCCGGCGAGCAGTTCTTC
CASRRTSGGAGEQFF
>-|TRBJ2-1|TRBV4-2|-
TGTGCCAGCAGCCAGGCCGGGGTCGATCCCGATGAGCAGTTCTTC
CASSQAGVDPDEQFF
>-|TRBJ2-3|TRBV6-1|-
TGTGCCAGCAGTGTTGTCAGGGGCGACACAGATACGCAGTATTTT
CASSVVRGDTDTQYF
>-|TRBJ2-7|TRBV7-7|TRBD2
TGTGCCAGCAGCCTTAGCGGGGGGGCGTCCGAGCAGTACTTC
CASSLSGGASEQYF
>-|TRBJ1-4|TRBV7-2|-
TGTGCCAGCAGCTTTCTACAGGGAGATGAAAAACTGTTTTTT
CASSFLQGDEKLFF
>-|TRBJ1-2|TRBV2|TRBD1
TGTGCCAGCAGTGTAACAACCTCGGGACAGGGTGGCTACACCTTC
CASSVTTSGQGGYTF
>-|TRBJ1-1|TRBV5-6|TRBD1
TGTGCCAGCAGCTCGACCACAGGGGGCGCACGAGCTTTCTTT
CASSSTTGGARAFF
>-|TRBJ1-6|TRBV5-4|-
TGTGCCAGCAGCTTCGAGGGGAGTCGTAATTCACCCCTCCACTTT
CASSFEGSRNSPLHF
>once|TRBJ2-7|TRBV28|-
TGTGCCAGCAGTTTACCCCTTGTCTCCGAGCAGTACTTC
CASSLPLVSEQYF